These T cell receptor beta chains were read from a single sample in a study of blood T cell repertoires in COVID-19. Repertoires were generated with immunoSEQ multiplex PCR, while TCRdb's copy carries only in-frame clones and drops some. Of around 260,000 clones detected, roughly 85% appear once; the ten largest clones hold about 3%. Sequenced input: peripheral blood. The receptor source for this set is a woman aged 30 to 39 with active or convalescent COVID-19. Each CDR3 is given with its conserved first and last residue. The order of the fields is J gene, clone size, D gene, V gene, CDR3 DNA, CDR3 protein. The D gene is left open where the match is weak. Size is stated for part of the rows, as once, few or many counts, or as a class when the clone is expanded.

j_gene: TRBJ2-5
abundance: few
d_gene: .
v_gene: TRBV19
CDR3nt: TGTGCCAGTAGTACCCAGGTCGGAGAGACCCAGTACTTC
CDR3aa: CASSTQVGETQYF

j_gene: TRBJ2-6
abundance: .
d_gene: .
v_gene: TRBV28
CDR3nt: TGTGCCAGCAGTCCAGCAGGGTCTGGGGCCAACGTCCTGACTTTC
CDR3aa: CASSPAGSGANVLTF

j_gene: TRBJ1-1
abundance: .
d_gene: .
v_gene: TRBV20-1
CDR3nt: TGCAGTGCTCCCCAGGGAATAGGAGCTTTCTTT
CDR3aa: CSAPQGIGAFF

j_gene: TRBJ1-6
abundance: .
d_gene: .
v_gene: TRBV18
CDR3nt: TGTGCCAGCTCACCACGCGGGCAGGATAATTCACCCCTCCACTTT
CDR3aa: CASSPRGQDNSPLHF

j_gene: TRBJ2-7
abundance: .
d_gene: .
v_gene: TRBV28
CDR3nt: TGTGCCAGCAGTTCTCCTAGCAACTACGAGCAGTACTTC
CDR3aa: CASSSPSNYEQYF

j_gene: TRBJ1-6
abundance: .
d_gene: TRBD1
v_gene: TRBV6-6
CDR3nt: TGTGCCAGCAGTTACCAGGGGGCGGATTCACCCCTCCACTTT
CDR3aa: CASSYQGADSPLHF

j_gene: TRBJ1-6
abundance: .
d_gene: TRBD1
v_gene: TRBV11-2
CDR3nt: TGTGCCAGCAGCGCCCGGACAGGGGCTAATTCACCCCTCCACTTT
CDR3aa: CASSARTGANSPLHF

j_gene: TRBJ1-2
abundance: .
d_gene: TRBD1
v_gene: TRBV6-6
CDR3nt: TGTGCCAGCATCGACCAGCCGGGACAGGGTTACGGCTACACCTTC
CDR3aa: CASIDQPGQGYGYTF

j_gene: TRBJ2-5
abundance: .
d_gene: TRBD1
v_gene: TRBV20-1
CDR3nt: TGCAGTGCTAGTTCGAGACAGGGGGTCGAGACCCAGTACTTC
CDR3aa: CSASSRQGVETQYF

j_gene: TRBJ1-1
abundance: .
d_gene: TRBD1
v_gene: TRBV5-4
CDR3nt: TGTGCCAGCAGCGTAGGGACAGGGTCTGGGGACACTGAAGCTTTCTTT
CDR3aa: CASSVGTGSGDTEAFF

j_gene: TRBJ2-7
abundance: .
d_gene: TRBD1
v_gene: TRBV27
CDR3nt: TGTGCCAGCAGTTCAATACGGGACAGGGACGGTGGCGGGCAGTACTTC
CDR3aa: CASSSIRDRDGGGQYF

j_gene: TRBJ1-6
abundance: .
d_gene: TRBD1
v_gene: TRBV5-1
CDR3nt: TGCGCCAGCAGCTTGGACACAGGGGGTTCACCCCTCCACTTT
CDR3aa: CASSLDTGGSPLHF

j_gene: TRBJ1-2
abundance: .
d_gene: TRBD1
v_gene: TRBV5-4
CDR3nt: TGTGCCAGCAGCTGGGCCCCGGGACAGGGGGCGGGCTACACCTTC
CDR3aa: CASSWAPGQGAGYTF

j_gene: TRBJ1-1
abundance: few
d_gene: TRBD1
v_gene: TRBV5-4
CDR3nt: TGTGCCAGCAGCTTCCTCGGACAGGTGAACACTGAAGCTTTCTTT
CDR3aa: CASSFLGQVNTEAFF

j_gene: TRBJ2-7
abundance: .
d_gene: TRBD1
v_gene: TRBV5-8
CDR3nt: TGTGCCAGCAGCTCCCCAAGGGGGCTCCACGAGCAGTACTTC
CDR3aa: CASSSPRGLHEQYF

j_gene: TRBJ2-3
abundance: .
d_gene: TRBD2
v_gene: TRBV5-1
CDR3nt: TGCGCCAGCAGCTTGACTAGCGGGGGTAACACAGATACGCAGTATTTT
CDR3aa: CASSLTSGGNTDTQYF

j_gene: TRBJ1-1
abundance: few
d_gene: .
v_gene: TRBV7-2
CDR3nt: TGTGCCAGCAGCTTATCCCACCAGCCGGGACTTTTT
CDR3aa: CASSLSHQPGLF

j_gene: TRBJ1-6
abundance: .
d_gene: TRBD1
v_gene: TRBV6-4
CDR3nt: TGTGCCAGCAGCCACGGACAGGAAAATTCACCCCTCCACTTT
CDR3aa: CASSHGQENSPLHF

j_gene: TRBJ1-5
abundance: many
d_gene: .
v_gene: TRBV28
CDR3nt: TGTGCCAGCAGACGCCCTGGCAGAGGCGGCCATCAGCCCCAGCATTTT
CDR3aa: CASRRPGRGGHQPQHF

j_gene: TRBJ1-1
abundance: .
d_gene: TRBD1
v_gene: TRBV2
CDR3nt: TGTGCCAGCAGCCGGACAGGGGGGAACACTGAAGCTTTCTTT
CDR3aa: CASSRTGGNTEAFF

j_gene: TRBJ2-7
abundance: .
d_gene: TRBD2
v_gene: TRBV7-2
CDR3nt: TGTGCCAGCAGCCTGGTGACTAGCGGCGAGCAGTACTTC
CDR3aa: CASSLVTSGEQYF

j_gene: TRBJ2-3
abundance: .
d_gene: .
v_gene: TRBV5-1
CDR3nt: TGCGCCAGCAGCGGGGGGGCAGGGCTAACAGATACGCAGTATTTT
CDR3aa: CASSGGAGLTDTQYF

j_gene: TRBJ1-1
abundance: once
d_gene: .
v_gene: TRBV19
CDR3nt: TGTGCCAGTAGTATAGCACAGTCTGAAGCTTTCTTT
CDR3aa: CASSIAQSEAFF

j_gene: TRBJ2-7
abundance: .
d_gene: .
v_gene: TRBV5-1
CDR3nt: TGCGCCAGCAGCTTGGACAGGGTATCTTACGAGCAGTACTTC
CDR3aa: CASSLDRVSYEQYF

j_gene: TRBJ1-6
abundance: .
d_gene: .
v_gene: TRBV21-1
CDR3nt: TGTGCCAGCAGCAAAGACAGGTTCTATTCACCCCTCCACTTT
CDR3aa: CASSKDRFYSPLHF

j_gene: TRBJ1-3
abundance: few
d_gene: .
v_gene: TRBV28
CDR3nt: TGTGCCAGCACCCTAACCCCCGGTGGAATCTCCGGACTCTCTGGAAACACCATATATTTT
CDR3aa: CASTLTPGGISGLSGNTIYF

j_gene: TRBJ1-5
abundance: once
d_gene: .
v_gene: TRBV18
CDR3nt: TGTGCCAGCTCACCAACATCAGATAGCAATCAGCCCCAGCATTTT
CDR3aa: CASSPTSDSNQPQHF

j_gene: TRBJ2-1
abundance: few
d_gene: TRBD2
v_gene: TRBV7-2
CDR3nt: TGTGCCAGCAGCTTTAGGCGGGGGGACTACAATGAGCAGTTCTTC
CDR3aa: CASSFRRGDYNEQFF

j_gene: TRBJ2-1
abundance: .
d_gene: .
v_gene: TRBV5-4
CDR3nt: TGTGCCAGCAGCTTCCGACCGAAGGGGTATGAGCAGTTCTTC
CDR3aa: CASSFRPKGYEQFF

j_gene: TRBJ1-4
abundance: .
d_gene: .
v_gene: TRBV28
CDR3nt: TGTGCCAGCAGTTTGACGGGACTCACTAATGAAAAACTGTTTTTT
CDR3aa: CASSLTGLTNEKLFF

j_gene: TRBJ2-6
abundance: .
d_gene: .
v_gene: TRBV28
CDR3nt: TGTGCCAGCCTCTCTGGGGCCAACGTCCTGACTTTC
CDR3aa: CASLSGANVLTF

j_gene: TRBJ1-2
abundance: few
d_gene: TRBD1
v_gene: TRBV4-3
CDR3nt: TGCGCCAGCAGCCAAATGCACAGGGGGCGGTATGGCTACACCTTC
CDR3aa: CASSQMHRGRYGYTF

j_gene: TRBJ2-5
abundance: .
d_gene: .
v_gene: TRBV6-6
CDR3nt: TGTGCCAGCAGTTACCTACAAGAGACCCAGTACTTC
CDR3aa: CASSYLQETQYF

j_gene: TRBJ1-6
abundance: .
d_gene: .
v_gene: TRBV11-1
CDR3nt: TGTGCCAGCAGCCGTACAGGGAATAATTCACCCCTCCACTTT
CDR3aa: CASSRTGNNSPLHF

j_gene: TRBJ2-1
abundance: .
d_gene: .
v_gene: TRBV28
CDR3nt: TGTGCCAGCAGTTTATCAGACTGGCAAGATGAGCAGTTCTTC
CDR3aa: CASSLSDWQDEQFF

j_gene: TRBJ1-6
abundance: .
d_gene: .
v_gene: TRBV28
CDR3nt: TGTGCCAGCAGTTCCGGGAGATCATGGAATTCACCCCTCCACTTT
CDR3aa: CASSSGRSWNSPLHF

j_gene: TRBJ2-1
abundance: .
d_gene: .
v_gene: TRBV28
CDR3nt: TGTGCCAGCCAACAGGACAATGAGCAGTTCTTC
CDR3aa: CASQQDNEQFF

j_gene: TRBJ2-4
abundance: .
d_gene: TRBD2
v_gene: TRBV19
CDR3nt: TGTGCCAGTAGCCCCAGGGCCGGGGGGTCGAGAAACATTCAGTACTTC
CDR3aa: CASSPRAGGSRNIQYF

j_gene: TRBJ1-1
abundance: .
d_gene: .
v_gene: TRBV6-4
CDR3nt: TGTGCCAGCAGTGCCGGGGATACCACTGAAGCTTTCTTT
CDR3aa: CASSAGDTTEAFF

j_gene: TRBJ1-2
abundance: .
d_gene: .
v_gene: TRBV10-3
CDR3nt: TGTGCCATCAGTTCTCGACAGGAAGATGGCTACACCTTC
CDR3aa: CAISSRQEDGYTF

j_gene: TRBJ2-1
abundance: once
d_gene: TRBD2
v_gene: TRBV19
CDR3nt: TGTGCCAGTAGTAGGCCGGGACTAGCTTACAATGAGCAGTTCTTC
CDR3aa: CASSRPGLAYNEQFF

j_gene: TRBJ1-3
abundance: .
d_gene: .
v_gene: TRBV7-8
CDR3nt: TGTGCCAGCAGCCCGGTAGGGGGTCCTGGAAACACCATATATTTT
CDR3aa: CASSPVGGPGNTIYF

j_gene: TRBJ1-5
abundance: .
d_gene: .
v_gene: TRBV6-2/TRBV6-3
CDR3nt: TGTGCCAGCAGCTACTTCGGGAGCAATCAGCCCCAGCATTTT
CDR3aa: CASSYFGSNQPQHF

j_gene: TRBJ1-2
abundance: .
d_gene: .
v_gene: TRBV6-5
CDR3nt: TGTGCCAGCTTCGACAGCCCTGGTAGAGGCTACACCTTC
CDR3aa: CASFDSPGRGYTF

j_gene: TRBJ2-3
abundance: .
d_gene: .
v_gene: TRBV18
CDR3nt: TGTGCCAGCTCAGAGTACGGGGGGCCCTACACAGATACGCAGTATTTT
CDR3aa: CASSEYGGPYTDTQYF

j_gene: TRBJ1-4
abundance: once
d_gene: .
v_gene: TRBV19
CDR3nt: TGTGCCAGTAGTTTACGACAGTCTAATGAAAAACTGTTTTTT
CDR3aa: CASSLRQSNEKLFF

j_gene: TRBJ1-5
abundance: .
d_gene: .
v_gene: TRBV6-6
CDR3nt: TGTGCCAGCAGTTACTACTCAGGTGGCAGCAATCAGCCCCAGCATTTT
CDR3aa: CASSYYSGGSNQPQHF

j_gene: TRBJ2-7
abundance: few
d_gene: TRBD1
v_gene: TRBV6-5
CDR3nt: TGTGCCAGCACCTCCGGCACAGGGGGATACGAGCAGTACTTC
CDR3aa: CASTSGTGGYEQYF

j_gene: TRBJ1-2
abundance: .
d_gene: .
v_gene: TRBV27
CDR3nt: TGTGCCAGCAGTTTATCCAGAAACTATGGCTACACCTTC
CDR3aa: CASSLSRNYGYTF

j_gene: TRBJ1-4
abundance: .
d_gene: .
v_gene: TRBV6-5
CDR3nt: TGTGCCAGCAAAGACAGCACAACTAATGAAAAACTGTTTTTT
CDR3aa: CASKDSTTNEKLFF

j_gene: TRBJ1-2
abundance: .
d_gene: .
v_gene: TRBV10-2
CDR3nt: TGCGCCAGCAGTGAGGCGGGGCAGGCTAACTATGGCTACACCTTC
CDR3aa: CASSEAGQANYGYTF

j_gene: TRBJ1-5
abundance: .
d_gene: TRBD1
v_gene: TRBV18
CDR3nt: TGTGCCAGCTCGTCGACAGGGTTCAATCAGCCCCAGCATTTT
CDR3aa: CASSSTGFNQPQHF

j_gene: TRBJ1-3
abundance: .
d_gene: .
v_gene: TRBV5-8
CDR3nt: TGTGCCAGCAGCTTGGTAGGGAGATCTGGAAACACCATATATTTT
CDR3aa: CASSLVGRSGNTIYF